This T cell receptor (beta chain) was documented in a study of shared clonotypes between healthy human individuals. Repertoires were generated with immunoSEQ multiplex PCR, while TCRdb's copy carries only in-frame clones and drops some. The table includes roughly 640,000 clones, roughly 97% detected once. Sample: naive CD4+ T cells sorted from blood. The sample's subset: CD45RA+ positively selected. The sequence was collected from a woman aged 25 to 39 in good health.

The CDR3 sequence is CASSLFGGGNFDTQYF. The CDR3, as DNA: TGTGCCAGCAGTTTATTTGGCGGGGGGAATTTCGATACGCAGTATTTT. The chain combines TRBV28 with TRBJ2-3; 8 nucleotides match TRBD2. The CDR3 totals 16 residues. Germline V CDR1 and CDR2: MDHEN, SYDVKM. J lost 6 bases, V lost 1 base, and 9 bases had no gene match.